The sequence of this TCR beta chain was determined in a study of shared clonotypes between healthy human individuals. Study findings and constraints: Across four donors, naive CD4 shared 5% to 6%, naive CD8 more than 3%, memory CD4 roughly 2.4%, memory CD8 more than 0.35%.

CDR1 LGHNA and CDR2 YNFKEQ come from the germline V gene. The ends lost 4 bases at V and 8 bases at J; junction bases unmatched: 6. The CDR3 has 14 amino acids. The assay was immunoSEQ multiplex PCR, and TCRdb's table has in-frame clones only and misses some. The top ten hold 0.4% to 0.55% of the sample, which has over a million clones, approximately 80% seen once. About this clone: What it recognizes is unknown. This may be a read error, as it is one base from a much larger clone.

This chain connects TRBV4-2 to TRBJ1-4, with TRBD1 matching over 8 bases. This receptor was obtained from a man younger than 35 in good health. Some clones in this sample may be carry-over from other donors' samples. Sequenced material: memory CD4+ T cells from PBMCs. Subset defined: CD45RA-negative fraction. CDR3: CASSPGQGGEKLFF. The CDR3 DNA is TGTGCCAGCAGCCCCGGACAGGGAGGGGAAAAACTGTTTTTT.